The 32 T cell receptor beta chains in this list originate from one sample, sequenced in a study of shared clonotypes between healthy human individuals. The repertoire was sequenced with immunoSEQ multiplex PCR; TCRdb's copy has only in-frame clones and lacks some. The sample lists about 2 million clones, about 95% occurring once. CD45RO-negative, CCR7-selected cells formed the naive CD8 fraction, which excluded terminally differentiated effector memory CD45RA+ cells. Sequenced material: naive CD8+ T cells sorted from blood. The receptors were gathered from a man aged 18 to 30 in good health.

The V gene is TRBV6-5, the J gene TRBJ1-1; D uncertain. Trimming took off 11 bases at V and 1 base at J, with 8 bases between the two ends. CDR1 and CDR2 from the germline V gene are MNHEY and SVGAGI. CDR3 length: 11 amino acids. The CDR3 spells CAAGPNTEAFF. In DNA, the CDR3 is TGTGCCGCTGGGCCGAACACTGAAGCTTTCTTT.

The CDR3 coding sequence is TGTGCCAGCAGCTTAGGGTGGTTGGGGGCCTCCTACAATGAGCAGTTCTTC. Protein product: CASSLGWLGASYNEQFF. V and J are TRBV11-2 and TRBJ2-1, with a possible D match to TRBD1 (6 bases). This CDR3 spans 17 amino acids. The germline gives CDR1 SGHAT, CDR2 FQNNGV. V dropped 1 base and J dropped 0 bases, with 13 bases sitting between them.

For this clone: The sample holds other DNA sequences that translate to the same CDR3. DNA for the CDR3: TGTGCCAGTAGTATCGGGACTAGCGGATCCTACGAGCAGTACTTC. Translating it yields CASSIGTSGSYEQYF. The chain joins TRBV19 to TRBJ2-7; TRBD2 agrees at 11 bases. V shed 3 bases, J shed 1 base, and the junction held 2 bases outside the gene matches. Germline V gene sequence: CDR1 LNHDA, CDR2 SQIVND (reference sequence). CDR3 length: 15 residues. Full variable domain (outside the CDR3, taken from reference TRBV19 and TRBJ2-7): DGGITQSPKYLFRKEGQNVTLSCEQNLNHDAMYWYRQDPGQGLRLIYYSQIVNDFQKGDIAEGYSVSREKKESFPLTVTSAQKNPTAFYLCASSIGTSGSYEQYFGPGTRLTVT.

On this clone: The same CDR3 is also encoded by other DNA sequences in this sample. V gene TRBV27 combines with J gene TRBJ2-2; maybe TRBD2 (6 bases). Germline lookup yields CDR1 MNHEY and CDR2 SMNVEV (reference sequence). With 5 bases removed from V and 1 base from J, the gap between germline ends came to 8 bases. CDR3 length: 14 residues. The CDR3 sequence: CASSSGLNTGELFF. As DNA, the CDR3 is TGTGCCAGCAGTAGCGGGCTGAACACCGGGGAGCTGTTTTTT.

The chain recombines TRBV25-1 with TRBJ1-2; D may be TRBD1 (5 bases). This CDR3 has 14 residues. Trimming removed 2 bases from V and 3 bases from J, with 10 bases in between. CDR1 is MGHDK, CDR2 SYGVNS, per germline. CDR3 region: CASSEPDSYYGYTF. The DNA of the CDR3 is TGTGCCAGCAGTGAACCAGACAGCTACTATGGCTACACCTTC.

The CDR3 protein is CASSQIWTDNSPLHF. DNA of the CDR3: TGCGCCAGCAGTCAAATCTGGACAGATAATTCACCCCTCCACTTT. The genes are TRBV23-1 and TRBJ1-6; D may be TRBD1 (6 bases). TRBV23-1 falls under the ORF class, with uncertain function. The CDR3 totals 15 residues. V lost 2 bases, J lost 5 bases, and 10 bases lay in between.

V gene TRBV6-1 combines with J gene TRBJ2-7, with a possible D match to TRBD2 (6 bases). Trimming pared 4 bases from V and 2 bases from J, leaving 12 bases between. This CDR3 region has 14 residues. Germline CDR1 MNHNS, CDR2 SASEGT. The CDR3: CASSVYGGTYEQYF. For the CDR3, the DNA is TGTGCCAGCAGTGTTTACGGGGGTACCTACGAGCAGTACTTC.

The chain combines TRBV4-3 with TRBJ2-2; maybe TRBD1 (6 bases). CDR1 is LGHNA, CDR2 YSLEER, per germline. V shed 1 base and J shed 5 bases, with 17 bases lying between them. CDR3 length: 17 residues. Here the CDR3 DNA reads TGCGCCAGCAGCCAAGCGGGAAGGGGACATTCGACCGGGGAGCTGTTTTTT. As protein: CASSQAGRGHSTGELFF.

The rearrangement joins TRBV27 to TRBJ2-2; perhaps TRBD1 as D (6 bases). The CDR3 loop spans 16 amino acids. Trimming removed 0 bases at V and 6 bases at J, with 14 bases between. Germline V gene lookup returns CDR1 MNHEY and CDR2 SMNVEV (reference sequence). The CDR3 sequence is CASSLSSTGIAGELFF. The CDR3 DNA follows: TGTGCCAGCAGTTTATCTTCTACAGGGATCGCCGGGGAGCTGTTTTTT.

The genes are TRBV28 and TRBJ1-1, with D perhaps TRBD1 (5 bases). Trimming removed 2 bases from V and 5 bases from J, with 12 bases in between. Germline CDR1 MDHEN, CDR2 SYDVKM. This CDR3 has 14 amino acids. The CDR3 region has the DNA TGTGCCAGCAGTTTACTCAGGGTGGGGACTGAAGCTTTCTTT. Its protein is CASSLLRVGTEAFF.

The chain employs TRBV4-3 and TRBJ2-5; 7 bases line up with TRBD2. Germline V gene lookup returns CDR1 LGHNA and CDR2 YSLEER. V was pared by 0 bases and J by 2 bases, with 6 bases of the junction left unmatched. This CDR3 is 16 amino acids long. The CDR3 DNA sequence: TGCGCCAGCAGCCAAGATTCGGCTAGCGGACAAGAGACCCAGTACTTC. Amino acids: CASSQDSASGQETQYF.

This clone appeared a few times. The rearrangement uses TRBV5-5 and TRBJ1-5; no clear D gene. Per germline, CDR1 SGHKS and CDR2 YYEKEE (reference sequence). The CDR3 is made up of 14 amino acids. Trimming left V 4 bases short and J 6 bases short, with 14 bases between. Here the CDR3 reads CASSPDAQSQPQHF. The CDR3, as DNA: TGTGCCAGCAGCCCGGACGCACAGTCTCAGCCCCAGCATTTT. Full variable domain (rest looked up from reference TRBV5-5 and TRBJ1-5): DAGVTQSPTHLIKTRGQQVTLRCSPISGHKSVSWYQQVLGQGPQFIFQYYEKEERGRGNFPDRFSARQFPNYSSELNVNALLLGDSALYLCASSPDAQSQPQHFGDGTRLSIL.

This clone showed up just once. V gene TRBV23-1 combines with J gene TRBJ1-1; no clear D. TRBV23-1 is sorted into the ORF group, with uncertain function. The CDR3 extends over 15 amino acids. V was clipped by 4 bases and J by 5 bases, with 17 bases between them. Here the CDR3 reads CASSPLRVSRTEAFF. The CDR3 DNA reads as TGCGCCAGCAGTCCGCTCCGGGTCTCGAGGACTGAAGCTTTCTTT.

The chain combines TRBV13 with TRBJ2-3; D not certain. CDR1 and CDR2 (germline): PRHDT, FYEKMQ (reference sequence). Trimming pared 0 bases from V and 0 bases from J, leaving 7 bases between. The CDR3 is 15 amino acids. CDR3 nucleotides: TGTGCCAGCAGCTTAGGGTTCGCTAGCACAGATACGCAGTATTTT. This gives the protein CASSLGFASTDTQYF.

The chain is built from TRBV4-1 and TRBJ2-1, with TRBD2 matching 10 bases. Germline V CDR1 and CDR2: MGHRA, YSYEKL. V was clipped by 4 bases and J by 4 bases; unmatched bases: 7. CDR3 length: 16 residues. Here the CDR3 reads CASSPLIAGGYNEQFF. In DNA form, the CDR3 reads TGCGCCAGCAGCCCTTTGATAGCGGGAGGTTACAATGAGCAGTTCTTC.

This sequence joins TRBV27 and TRBJ2-1; D is perhaps TRBD1 (5 bases). CDR3 length equals 15 residues. Trimming stripped 4 bases from V and 0 bases from J, with 10 bases between. Germline CDR1 reads MNHEY; CDR2 reads SMNVEV (reference sequence). The CDR3 bases are TGTGCCAGCAGTTCCGACAGTAGCTCCTACAATGAGCAGTTCTTC. Protein sequence: CASSSDSSSYNEQFF.

The chain employs TRBV6-5 and TRBJ2-7; D ambiguous. With 5 bases removed from V and 0 bases from J, the gap between germline ends came to 8 bases. CDR1 and CDR2 from the germline V gene are MNHEY and SVGAGI. The CDR3 totals 13 residues. DNA of the CDR3: TGTGCCAGCAGTCTACAAAGCTCCTACGAGCAGTACTTC. This translates into CASSLQSSYEQYF.

This clone was recorded once. CDR3 in amino acids: CASSLDRDSYNEQFF. The CDR3 DNA follows: TGTGCCAGCAGCTTAGACCGGGACTCCTACAATGAGCAGTTCTTC. The chain has TRBV7-2 and TRBJ2-1, with TRBD2 as a possible D gene (5 bases). Germline V gene data show CDR1 as SGHTA and CDR2 as FQGNSA. V lost 1 base, J lost 0 bases, and 7 bases lay in between. CDR3 length: 15 amino acids.

V usage is TRBV11-2 and J usage is TRBJ2-1; D ambiguous. Germline values: CDR1 SGHAT, CDR2 FQNNGV. V lost 0 bases and J lost 10, with 1 base in between. The CDR3 contains 10 residues. This CDR3 is CASSLEEQFF. CDR3 nucleotide sequence: TGTGCCAGCAGCTTAGAAGAGCAGTTCTTC.

This chain joins TRBV6-6 and TRBJ2-7; TRBD2 aligns across 13 bases. Trimming took 6 bases from V and 7 from J; bases not matched to a gene: 9. This CDR3 is 15 amino acids long. The germline V gene encodes CDR1 MNHNY and CDR2 SVGAGI (reference sequence). CDR3 bases: TGTGCCAGCAGAGATACTAGCGGGGGGGCCCGGGAGCAGTACTTC. Translating it yields CASRDTSGGAREQYF.

The chain employs TRBV28 and TRBJ1-3, with 8 bases aligning to TRBD1. The trim removed 8 bases at V and 3 bases at J, leaving 0 bases unmatched. Germline-derived CDR1 and CDR2 are MDHEN and SYDVKM. The CDR3 length is 12 residues. The CDR3 DNA sequence: TGTGCCAGCGGACAGGGTGGAAACACCATATATTTT. Translation gives CASGQGGNTIYF.

J is TRBJ1-2 and V is TRBV29-1; 7 bases line up with TRBD1. The junction had 7 bases not matched to a gene; V was cut back by 7 bases and J by 8 bases. The CDR3 is 11 amino acids. Germline-derived CDR1 and CDR2 are SQVTM and ANQGSEA. The CDR3 region is CSATGDGGYTF. The CDR3, as DNA: TGCAGCGCTACAGGGGATGGAGGCTACACCTTC. Filled out from reference TRBV29-1 and TRBJ1-2, the complete variable domain reads SAVISQKPSRDICQRGTSLTIQCQVDSQVTMMFWYRQQPGQSLTLIATANQGSEATYESGFVIDKFPISRPNLTFSTLTVSNMSPEDSSIYLCSATGDGGYTFGSGTRLTVV.

The chain links TRBV27 to TRBJ2-7, with D perhaps matching TRBD1 or TRBD2 (6 bases each). The CDR3 has 14 residues. Trimming stripped 3 bases from V and 6 bases from J, with 15 bases between. Germline V gene data show CDR1 as MNHEY and CDR2 as SMNVEV (reference sequence). The DNA for the CDR3 is TGTGCCAGCAGTTTGGGGGGCGCCGTGAGCGAGCAGTACTTC. Translation: CASSLGGAVSEQYF.

The chain employs TRBV18 and TRBJ2-7, with D perhaps matching TRBD1 or TRBD2 (5 bases each). Trimming removed 3 bases from V and 2 bases from J, with 8 bases in between. CDR1 is KGHSH, CDR2 LQKENI, per germline. The CDR3 is 13 residues long. The CDR3 loop reads CASSPRGAYEQYF. The CDR3 DNA follows: TGTGCCAGCTCACCGAGGGGCGCCTACGAGCAGTACTTC.

On this clone: The sample holds other DNA sequences that translate to the same CDR3. The chain combines TRBV27 with TRBJ2-7; D is ambiguous. The ends were cut back, 3 bases at V and 0 bases at J, with 9 bases in the middle. Germline V gene lookup returns CDR1 MNHEY and CDR2 SMNVEV (reference sequence). The CDR3 is 14 amino acids. In DNA, the CDR3 is TGTGCCAGCAGTTTGGCGGCGAGCTCCTACGAGCAGTACTTC. This encodes CASSLAASSYEQYF.

The rearrangement links TRBV10-3 to TRBJ1-2; 8 bases agree with TRBD1. With V trimmed by 3 bases and J by 6 bases, 3 bases remained unmatched. The CDR3 has 13 residues. Germline loops: CDR1 ENHRY, CDR2 SYGVKD. The DNA of the CDR3 is TGTGCCATCAGTGAAACGACAGGGGATGGCTACACCTTC. Translating it yields CAISETTGDGYTF.

The V call is TRBV4-2, the J call TRBJ2-5; D remains unclear. The CDR3 sequence is 14 residues long. The ends were cut back, 0 bases at V and 2 bases at J, with 7 bases in the middle. CDR1 LGHNA and CDR2 YNFKEQ come from the germline V gene. CDR3 in amino acids: CASSQDREQETQYF. The CDR3 nucleotides read TGTGCCAGCAGCCAAGATCGTGAACAAGAGACCCAGTACTTC.

The DNA of the CDR3 is TGTGCCAGCAGCTGGTGGGAGGGTTACAATGAGCAGTTCTTC. Translation gives CASSWWEGYNEQFF. The gene calls are TRBV5-6 and TRBJ2-1, with 7 bases fitting TRBD2. Trimming at V came to 3 bases and at J to 4 bases, leaving 4 bases not matched to a gene. Germline V CDR1 and CDR2: SGHDT, YYEEEE. The length of the CDR3 is 14 residues. The entire variable domain, with the rest obtained from reference TRBV5-6 and TRBJ2-1, is as follows: DAGVTQSPTHLIKTRGQQVTLRCSPKSGHDTVSWYQQALGQGPQFIFQYYEEEERQRGNFPDRFSGHQFPNYSSELNVNALLLGDSALYLCASSWWEGYNEQFFGPGTRLTVL.

This clone was counted between two and nine times. The V and J genes are TRBV28 and TRBJ1-6; D is possibly TRBD1 (5 bases). Germline V gene sequence: CDR1 MDHEN, CDR2 SYDVKM. This CDR3 contains 13 residues. The V end lost 2 bases, the J end lost 9 bases, and 8 bases lay between the germline ends. The CDR3 DNA is TGTGCCAGCAGTTTAGTCCAGGGTTCACCCCTCCACTTT. Protein: CASSLVQGSPLHF.

Note on this clone: The same CDR3 also results from other DNA sequences found in this sample. This chain uses TRBV7-6 with TRBJ2-1, with D uncertain. Per the germline V gene, CDR1 is SGHVS and CDR2 is FNYEAQ. The CDR3 runs 13 residues. The V end lost 1 base, the J end lost 4 bases, and 5 bases lay between the germline ends. The CDR3 spells CASSLDGYNEQFF. The CDR3 nucleotides read TGTGCCAGCAGCTTAGATGGATACAATGAGCAGTTCTTC. Based on the CDR3 plus reference TRBV7-6 and TRBJ2-1, the full variable domain is GAGVSQSPRYKVTKRGQDVALRCDPISGHVSLYWYRQALGQGPEFLTYFNYEAQQDKSGLPNDRFSAERPEGSISTLTIQRTEQRDSAMYRCASSLDGYNEQFFGPGTRLTVL.

This clone was recorded a few times. The chain joins TRBV7-9 to TRBJ1-4; D is uncertain. Germline CDR1 and CDR2: SEHNR and FQNEAQ (reference sequence). The CDR3 has 14 residues. V was clipped by 3 bases and J by 6 bases, with 11 bases between them. The CDR3 DNA reads TGTGCCAGCAGCTTCCTAAAGATTGATGAAAAACTGTTTTTT. This gives the protein CASSFLKIDEKLFF. Together with reference TRBV7-9 and TRBJ1-4, the CDR3 gives the full variable domain: DTGVSQNPRHKITKRGQNVTFRCDPISEHNRLYWYRQTLGQGPEFLTYFQNEAQLEKSRLLSDRFSAERPKGSFSTLEIQRTEQGDSAMYLCASSFLKIDEKLFFGSGTQLSVL.

The rearrangement uses TRBV4-1 and TRBJ2-7, with D perhaps matching TRBD1 (5 bases). The germline gives CDR1 MGHRA, CDR2 YSYEKL. There are 15 residues in the CDR3. Trimming took off 0 bases at V and 3 bases at J, with 12 bases between the two ends. CDR3 loop: CASSQDPGKGYEQYF. The CDR3 DNA reads TGCGCCAGCAGCCAAGACCCAGGGAAGGGCTACGAGCAGTACTTC.